Many counts were recorded for the clone carrying this T cell receptor beta chain. Its antigen is not identified. A library made for alpha chains picked up this beta chain off target, so its size means little. V lost 2 bases to trimming and J lost 5 bases, with 7 bases between them. This CDR3 contains 13 residues. Germline CDR1 is MGHRA and CDR2 is YSYEKL. This sample is drawn from a study of spatial heterogeneity in lung cancer. Study observations and caveats: Counts that tracked tumor mutation counts were those of expanded intratumoral alpha and beta TCRs. Estimated coverage of tumor T cells was about 7% for alpha and about 14% for beta chains.

TCR cDNA molecules were tagged individually, and each one carried a unique molecular identifier. MiXCR was run by TCRdb on the 5' RACE reads, yielding one entry per CDR3 protein. The sample yields about 3,000 distinct CDR3 sequences, 5% to 7% seen once. The sample's time point: sample taken at primary tumor resection. Untreated early-stage non-small cell lung cancer patients, around 70 in total, were the donors. The authors sequenced whole RNA from tumor, nontumor lung or frozen PBMC without sorting. The specimen was lung tumor tissue, collected at surgery. The V call is TRBV4-1, the J call TRBJ2-1; D might be TRBD2 (5 bases). This TCR was sampled from a male donor with early-stage non-small cell lung cancer. The CDR3 nucleotides read TGCGCCAGCAGCCAACGGGGAGACAATGAGCAGTTCTTC. It is translated as CASSQRGDNEQFF.